These T cell receptor beta chains were read from a single sample in a study of CXCR3-negative and CXCR3-positive naive CD8 T cells. TCRdb processed the 5' RACE reads again and assigns one entry to each CDR3 protein, with no DNA. Its table lists under 9,500 distinct CDR3 sequences. Sequenced input: naive CXCR3- CD8+ T cells from blood. These TCRs come from a human donor in good health. Some clones in this sample may be carry-over from other donors' samples. Each CDR3 is given with its conserved first and last residue. Expanded clones are given a class, and other clones once, few, many or no size at all.

clone_size	cdr3_length	v_call	j_call	cdr3_aa
medium-sized	14	TRBV29-1	TRBJ2-5	CSVDGLPRGETQYF
.	16	TRBV7-8	TRBJ2-3	CASTPGRGRDLDTQYF
medium-sized	13	TRBV20-1	TRBJ2-7	CSAREGGSYEQYF
.	13	TRBV19	TRBJ1-1	CASSAAVWAEAFF
medium-sized	14	TRBV7-6	TRBJ2-1	CASRLAVSNNEQFF
medium-sized	17	TRBV28	TRBJ2-7	CASIISGKNIAMDEQYF
.	16	TRBV29-1	TRBJ2-2	CSVRTADRGSTGELFF
.	16	TRBV28	TRBJ2-1	CASSGRGLAGSNEQFF
medium-sized	17	TRBV2	TRBJ2-1	CASSGPNRDRGPNEQFF
medium-sized	12	TRBV11-3	TRBJ1-2	CASSFPGLRITF
.	14	TRBV5-6	TRBJ2-3	CASSFGQGSDTQYF